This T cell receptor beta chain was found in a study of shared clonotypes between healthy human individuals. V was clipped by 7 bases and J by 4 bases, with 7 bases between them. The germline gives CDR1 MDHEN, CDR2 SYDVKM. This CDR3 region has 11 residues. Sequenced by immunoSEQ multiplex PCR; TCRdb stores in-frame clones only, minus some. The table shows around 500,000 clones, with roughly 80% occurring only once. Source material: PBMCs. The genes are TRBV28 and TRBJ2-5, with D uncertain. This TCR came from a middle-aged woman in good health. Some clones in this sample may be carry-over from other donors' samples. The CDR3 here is CASTNRETQYF. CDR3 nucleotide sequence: TGTGCCAGCACTAATCGAGAGACCCAGTACTTC.